This T cell receptor (beta chain) emerged from a study of control samples from healthy donors and cancer patients. The repertoire was sequenced with immunoSEQ multiplex PCR; TCRdb's copy has only in-frame clones and lacks some. Here the sample spans about 160,000 clones, 92% being singletons. The sequence derives from a woman between 25 and 40 years old in good health. The sequenced sample was blood.

Here the CDR3 reads CASSSGLAGVGTGELFF. Written as DNA, the CDR3 is TGTGCCAGCAGCTCGGGACTAGCGGGAGTGGGCACCGGGGAGCTGTTTTTT. The chain joins TRBV7-6 to TRBJ2-2; 14 bases fit TRBD2. The V gene's germline CDR1 is SGHVS and CDR2 FNYEAQ. This CDR3 has 17 amino acids. V shed 4 bases, J shed 4 bases, and the junction held 5 bases outside the gene matches.